This TCR beta chain was obtained from a study of OX40 agonist ivuxolimab in advanced cancers. Trimming took 1 base from V and 4 from J, leaving 10 bases between them. CDR1 is MGHDK, CDR2 SYGVNS, per germline. This CDR3 region has 15 residues. TCRdb's table, derived via immunoSEQ multiplex PCR, lists solely in-frame clones and lacks some. This sample has around 65,000 clones; 80% occur once, and the top ten carry under 3%. The sample consisted of CD4+ or CD8+ T cells sorted from blood, taken in a trial of the OX40 agonist ivuxolimab. The genes are TRBV25-1 and TRBJ1-4; tentative D call: TRBD1 (6 bases). The receptor was isolated from an adult with an advanced solid tumor such as melanoma, head and neck, liver or kidney cancer. The CDR3 coding sequence is TGTGCCAGCAGTGAATTGGGGACATTTAATGAAAAACTGTTTTTT. Translation gives CASSELGTFNEKLFF. Drawing the rest from reference TRBV25-1 and TRBJ1-4, the complete variable domain is EADIYQTPRYLVIGTGKKITLECSQTMGHDKMYWYQQDPGMELHLIHYSYGVNSTEKGDLSSESTVSRIRTEHFPLTLESARPSHTSQYLCASSELGTFNEKLFFGSGTQLSVL.